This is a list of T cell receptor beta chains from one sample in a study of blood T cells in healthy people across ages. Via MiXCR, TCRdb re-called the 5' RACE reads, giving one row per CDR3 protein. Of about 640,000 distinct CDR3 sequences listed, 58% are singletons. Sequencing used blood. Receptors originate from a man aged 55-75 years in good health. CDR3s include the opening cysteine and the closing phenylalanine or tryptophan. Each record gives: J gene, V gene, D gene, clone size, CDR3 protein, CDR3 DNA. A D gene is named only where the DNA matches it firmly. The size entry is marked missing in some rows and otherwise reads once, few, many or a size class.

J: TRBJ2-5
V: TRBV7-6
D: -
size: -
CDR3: CASRGRTGGETQYF
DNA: TGTGCCAGCAGGGGGAGAACTGGAGGGGAGACCCAGTACTTC

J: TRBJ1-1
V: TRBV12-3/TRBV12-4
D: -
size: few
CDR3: CASSLAVLNTEAFF
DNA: TGTGCCAGCAGTTTGGCGGTACTGAACACTGAAGCTTTCTTT

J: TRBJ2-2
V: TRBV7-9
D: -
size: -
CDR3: CASSEILPGSGGELFF
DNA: TGTGCCAGCAGCGAAATCTTACCGGGTTCGGGCGGGGAGCTGTTTTTT

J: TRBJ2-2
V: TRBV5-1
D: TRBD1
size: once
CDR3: CASSSGQGRGGELFF
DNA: TGCGCCAGCAGTTCGGGACAGGGTCGAGGCGGGGAGCTGTTTTTT

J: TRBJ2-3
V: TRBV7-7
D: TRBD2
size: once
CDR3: CASSPSAGDLYTQYF
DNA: TGTGCCAGCAGCCCGTCAGCGGGGGATCTGTATACGCAGTATTTT

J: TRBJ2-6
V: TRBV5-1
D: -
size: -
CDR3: CASSWPLRDNSGANVLTF
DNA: TGCGCCAGCAGCTGGCCTTTGCGGGACAACTCTGGGGCCAACGTCCTGACTTTC

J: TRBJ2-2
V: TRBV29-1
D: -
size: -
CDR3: CSVEGDTFGELFF
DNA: TGCAGCGTTGAAGGGGACACTTTTGGGGAGCTGTTTTTT

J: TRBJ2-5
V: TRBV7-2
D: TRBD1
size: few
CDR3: CASSLRDRRVAGKGETQYF
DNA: TGTGCCAGCAGCTTGCGGGACAGGCGTGTTGCGGGGAAAGGAGAGACCCAGTACTTC

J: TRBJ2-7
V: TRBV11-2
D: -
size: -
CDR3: CASRGAGHNYEQYF
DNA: TGTGCCAGCAGGGGGGCGGGACATAACTACGAGCAGTACTTC

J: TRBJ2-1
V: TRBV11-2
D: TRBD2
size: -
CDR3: CASSFKSSGGSNEQFF
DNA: TGTGCCAGCAGCTTCAAATCTAGCGGGGGGAGCAATGAGCAGTTCTTC

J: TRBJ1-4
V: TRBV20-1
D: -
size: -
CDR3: CSAPSGEKLFF
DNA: TGCAGTGCTCCCTCGGGGGAAAAACTGTTTTTT

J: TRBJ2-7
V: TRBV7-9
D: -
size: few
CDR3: CASSFGNYEQYF
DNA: TGTGCCAGCAGCTTCGGGAACTACGAGCAGTACTTC

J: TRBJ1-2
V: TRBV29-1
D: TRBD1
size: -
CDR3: CSVRTGDGYGYTF
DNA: TGCAGCGTCCGGACAGGGGATGGCTATGGCTACACCTTC

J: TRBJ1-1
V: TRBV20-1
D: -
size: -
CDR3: CSARDPTNTEAFF
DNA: TGCAGTGCTAGAGACCCCACGAACACTGAAGCTTTCTTT

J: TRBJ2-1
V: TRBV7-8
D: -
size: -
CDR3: CASSPGGERLRETQFF
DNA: TGTGCCAGCAGCCCTGGAGGGGAGCGCCTCAGAGAGACCCAGTTCTTC

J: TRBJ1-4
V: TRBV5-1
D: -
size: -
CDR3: CASSLSGNMWEKLFF
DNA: TGCGCCAGCAGCTTGTCAGGGAACATGTGGGAAAAACTGTTTTTT

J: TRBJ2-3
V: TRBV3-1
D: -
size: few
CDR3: CASSLREGGRTDTQYF
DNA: TGTGCCAGCAGCCTCCGAGAGGGGGGCCGCACAGATACGCAGTATTTT

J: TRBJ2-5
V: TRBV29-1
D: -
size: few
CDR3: CSEGGSGQETQYF
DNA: TGCAGCGAAGGGGGTAGCGGCCAAGAGACCCAGTACTTC

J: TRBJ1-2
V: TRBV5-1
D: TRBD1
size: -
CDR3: CASSPSGQGNYGYTF
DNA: TGCGCCAGCAGCCCCTCGGGACAGGGCAACTATGGCTACACCTTC

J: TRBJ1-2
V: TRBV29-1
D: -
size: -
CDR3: CSVGRRGSNYGYTF
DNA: TGCAGCGTTGGCCGCAGGGGTTCGAACTATGGCTACACCTTC

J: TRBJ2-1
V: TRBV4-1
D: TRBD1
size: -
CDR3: CASSQNPDRGDYNEQFF
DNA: TGCGCCAGCAGCCAAAACCCGGACAGGGGTGATTACAATGAGCAGTTCTTC

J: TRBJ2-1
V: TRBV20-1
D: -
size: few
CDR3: CSARRADDYNEQFF
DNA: TGCAGTGCTAGACGGGCAGACGACTACAATGAGCAGTTCTTC

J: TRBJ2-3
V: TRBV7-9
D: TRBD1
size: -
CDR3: CASSPRTGGETDTQYF
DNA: TGTGCCAGCAGCCCCCGGACAGGGGGCGAGACAGATACGCAGTATTTT

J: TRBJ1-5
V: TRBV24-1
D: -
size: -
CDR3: CATRPRELSNQPQHF
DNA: TGTGCCACCAGGCCCAGGGAACTTAGCAATCAGCCCCAGCATTTT

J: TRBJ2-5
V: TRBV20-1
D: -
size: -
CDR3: CSASLTGGPQETQYF
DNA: TGCAGTGCTTCCCTAACCGGGGGGCCTCAAGAGACCCAGTACTTC

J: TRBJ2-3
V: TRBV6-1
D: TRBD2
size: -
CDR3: CASSPSGGNTQYF
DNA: TGTGCCAGCAGTCCTAGCGGGGGCAATACGCAGTATTTT

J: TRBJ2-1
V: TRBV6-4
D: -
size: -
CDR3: CASSPGTHYNEQFF
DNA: TGTGCCAGCAGTCCCGGGACCCACTACAATGAGCAGTTCTTC

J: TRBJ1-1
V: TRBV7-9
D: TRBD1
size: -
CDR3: CASSLYPRTGWRRAFF
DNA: TGTGCCAGCAGCTTATATCCAAGGACAGGTTGGAGGCGAGCTTTCTTT

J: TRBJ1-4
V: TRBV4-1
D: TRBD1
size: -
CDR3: CASSQGDREENLFF
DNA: TGCGCCAGCAGCCAAGGAGACAGGGAGGAAAATCTGTTTTTT

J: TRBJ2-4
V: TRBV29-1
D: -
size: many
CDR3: CSVAPEAKNIQYF
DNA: TGCAGCGTTGCGCCTGAGGCCAAAAACATTCAGTACTTC

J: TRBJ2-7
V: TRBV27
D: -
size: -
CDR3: CASSLWGRTTYEQYF
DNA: TGTGCCAGCAGTTTATGGGGCAGAACCACCTACGAGCAGTACTTC

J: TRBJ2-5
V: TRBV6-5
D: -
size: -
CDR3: CASRKEGGQETQYF
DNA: TGTGCCAGCAGAAAGGAGGGGGGCCAAGAGACCCAGTACTTC

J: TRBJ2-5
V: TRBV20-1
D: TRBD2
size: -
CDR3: CSAEGASGDSQETQYF
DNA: TGCAGTGCCGAAGGCGCTAGCGGGGACTCCCAAGAGACCCAGTACTTC

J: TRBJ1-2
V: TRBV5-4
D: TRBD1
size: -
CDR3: CASSNPGQGAGGYTF
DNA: TGTGCCAGCAGCAATCCTGGACAGGGGGCGGGTGGCTACACCTTC

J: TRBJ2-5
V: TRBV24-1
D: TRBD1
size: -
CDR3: CATSDSTGEETQYF
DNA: TGTGCCACCAGTGACTCTACAGGGGAAGAGACCCAGTACTTC

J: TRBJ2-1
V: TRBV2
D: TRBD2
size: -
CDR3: CASSRLAGVYNEQFF
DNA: TGTGCCAGCAGTCGGCTAGCGGGGGTCTACAATGAGCAGTTCTTC

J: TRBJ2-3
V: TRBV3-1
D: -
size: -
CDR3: CASSQALGTDTQYF
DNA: TGTGCCAGCAGCCAAGCATTGGGCACAGATACGCAGTATTTT

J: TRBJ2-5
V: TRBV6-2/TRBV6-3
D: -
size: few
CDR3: CASSVTSTLQETQYF
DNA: TGTGCCAGCAGTGTAACCAGCACACTACAAGAGACCCAGTACTTC

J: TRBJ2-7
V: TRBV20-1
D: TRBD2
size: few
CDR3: CSARDARTSQYEQYF
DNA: TGCAGTGCTAGAGATGCCCGGACTAGCCAGTACGAGCAGTACTTC

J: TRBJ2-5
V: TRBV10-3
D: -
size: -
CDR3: CAIRGDPAETQYF
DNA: TGTGCCATCAGAGGGGACCCGGCGGAGACCCAGTACTTC

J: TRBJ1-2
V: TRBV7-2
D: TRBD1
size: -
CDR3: CASSRGQGRHGYTF
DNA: TGTGCCAGCAGTCGCGGACAGGGTAGGCATGGCTACACCTTC

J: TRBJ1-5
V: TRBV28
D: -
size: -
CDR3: CDSSPPGQPQHF
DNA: TGTGACAGCAGTCCCCCAGGGCAGCCCCAGCATTTT

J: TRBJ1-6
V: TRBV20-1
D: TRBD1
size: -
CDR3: CSATRQGRSPLHF
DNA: TGCAGTGCAACCAGACAGGGACGGTCACCCCTCCACTTT

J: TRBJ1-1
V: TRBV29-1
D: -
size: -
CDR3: CSVELGVAFF
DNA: TGCAGCGTTGAATTGGGGGTGGCTTTCTTT

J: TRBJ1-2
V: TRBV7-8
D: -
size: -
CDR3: CASSPEAGGLISGCTF
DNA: TGTGCCAGCAGCCCCGAGGCGGGCGGCCTTATCTCTGGCTGCACCTTC

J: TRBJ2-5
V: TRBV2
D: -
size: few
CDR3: CASTLSGDKRGTQYF
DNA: TGTGCCAGCACCCTATCGGGGGACAAAAGGGGGACCCAGTACTTC

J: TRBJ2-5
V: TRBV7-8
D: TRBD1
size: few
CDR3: CASSLRGQGRIETQYF
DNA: TGTGCCAGCAGCTTAAGGGGACAGGGCAGAATTGAGACCCAGTACTTC

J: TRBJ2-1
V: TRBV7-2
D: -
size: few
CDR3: CASTQTGSMGNEQFF
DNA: TGTGCCAGCACCCAAACGGGCTCCATGGGGAATGAGCAGTTCTTC

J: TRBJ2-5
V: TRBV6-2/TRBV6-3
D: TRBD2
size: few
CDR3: CASSYGGTTQETQYF
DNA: TGTGCCAGCAGTTACGGGGGGACTACCCAAGAGACCCAGTACTTC

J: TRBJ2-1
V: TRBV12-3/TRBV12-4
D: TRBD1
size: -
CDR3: CASSRTGRNEQFF
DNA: TGTGCCAGCAGTCGGACAGGGAGAAATGAGCAGTTCTTC

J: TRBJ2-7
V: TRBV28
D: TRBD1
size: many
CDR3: CASSPRGQTYEQYF
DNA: TGTGCCAGCAGTCCAAGGGGACAGACCTACGAGCAGTACTTC

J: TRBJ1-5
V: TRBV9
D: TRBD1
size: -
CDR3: CASSRDSSNQPQHF
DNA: TGTGCCAGCAGCCGGGACAGTAGCAATCAGCCCCAGCATTTT

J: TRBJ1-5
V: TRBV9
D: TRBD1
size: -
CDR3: CASSVGQGQGEPQHF
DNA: TGTGCCAGCAGCGTAGGACAGGGGCAAGGCGAGCCCCAGCATTTT